The clone carrying this T cell receptor beta chain appeared a single time. This entry is derived from a study of blood T cell repertoires in COVID-19. The table came from immunoSEQ multiplex PCR; TCRdb's copy has only in-frame clones and leaves some out. Of fewer than 300,000 clones listed, 82% are singletons. Source material: peripheral blood. The TCR originated in a woman under 30 with acute or convalescent COVID-19.

The chain's CDR3 is CASSQADRNTGELFF. The CDR3 DNA reads as TGCGCCAGCAGCCAAGCGGACAGGAACACCGGGGAGCTGTTTTTT. J is TRBJ2-2 and V is TRBV4-3, with a tentative D call TRBD1 (6 bases). The germline V and J ends were trimmed by 1 base and 1 base, with 7 bases remaining between them. CDR1 LGHNA and CDR2 YSLEER come from the germline V gene. The CDR3 is 15 residues long.